What follows are 11 T cell receptor beta chains derived from one specimen sequenced in a study of CD8 T cells in Susac syndrome. With random hexamers, reverse transcription was performed on about 0.45 to 1 ug of RNA. TCRdb called the immunoSEQ multiplex PCR reads again in MiXCR, with one record for every CDR3 protein. Among approximately 150,000 distinct CDR3 sequences listed, about 90% were seen once. Sample: CD4+ T cells from PBMCs. These receptors were taken from a human donor in good health.

The J gene is TRBJ2-3, the V gene TRBV28; TRBD2 aligns across 9 bases. Per germline, CDR1 MDHEN and CDR2 SYDVKM. The CDR3 runs to 16 residues. V was clipped by 4 bases and J by 2 bases; unmatched bases: 7. For the CDR3, the DNA is TGTGCCAGCAGTTCCCCGACTAGCGGTGACACAGATACGCAGTATTTT. Amino acid sequence: CASSSPTSGDTDTQYF.

The gene calls are TRBV7-9 and TRBJ2-7; tentative D call: TRBD2 (6 bases). CDR3 size: 14 residues. From germline, CDR1 is SEHNR and CDR2 FQNEAQ (reference sequence). V was cut by 1 base and J by 9 bases, with 16 bases left in between. The CDR3 protein is CASSLGAGSKVQYF. The DNA of the CDR3 is TGTGCCAGCAGCTTAGGGGCGGGGTCGAAGGTGCAGTACTTC. Full variable domain (remainder filled in from reference TRBV7-9 and TRBJ2-7): DTGVSQNPRHKITKRGQNVTFRCDPISEHNRLYWYRQTLGQGPEFLTYFQNEAQLEKSRLLSDRFSAERPKGSFSTLEIQRTEQGDSAMYLCASSLGAGSKVQYFGPGTRLTVT.

This chain links TRBV6-6 with TRBJ2-5, with D perhaps being TRBD1 or TRBD2 (6 bases each). V was cut by 0 bases and J by 5 bases, with 10 bases left in between. The CDR3 has 14 amino acids. Germline V gives CDR1 MNHNY, CDR2 SVGAGI (reference sequence). The CDR3 sequence: CASSYSGGVETQYF. CDR3 nucleotides: TGTGCCAGCAGTTACTCGGGGGGCGTTGAGACCCAGTACTTC.

In this sample, this clonotype turned up once. This sequence joins TRBV12-5 and TRBJ1-5, with TRBD1 as a possible D gene (5 bases). This CDR3 contains 15 residues. V shed 6 bases and J shed 3 bases, with 15 bases lying between them. From germline, CDR1 is LGHNT and CDR2 FRNRAP. The CDR3 region is CASGTLTGANQPQHF. CDR3 coding DNA: TGTGCTAGTGGGACCTTGACCGGGGCCAATCAGCCCCAGCATTTT.

This clonotype has just one count. The rearrangement links TRBV6-1 to TRBJ2-5, with 7 positions matching TRBD1. The CDR3 covers 16 residues. V was clipped by 6 bases and J by 2 bases; unmatched bases: 12. Germline V gene data show CDR1 as MNHNS and CDR2 as SASEGT. The CDR3 is CASRGIGQVLQETQYF. The CDR3 DNA reads TGTGCCAGCAGGGGGATTGGACAGGTATTACAAGAGACCCAGTACTTC.

CDR3 amino acids: CASSLSDSLHEQYF. CDR3 nucleotide sequence: TGTGCCAGCAGTTTATCGGACAGCCTCCACGAGCAGTACTTC. The V and J genes are TRBV28 and TRBJ2-7; tentatively, D is TRBD1 (6 bases). Per germline, CDR1 MDHEN and CDR2 SYDVKM. The V end lost 1 base, the J end lost 5 bases, and 12 bases lay between the germline ends. There are 14 residues in the CDR3.

The gene calls are TRBV5-1 and TRBJ2-7; 8 nucleotides align to TRBD2. From germline, CDR1 is SGHRS and CDR2 YFSETQ. This CDR3 is 15 amino acids long. Trimming at V came to 2 bases and at J to 5 bases, leaving 9 bases not matched to a gene. CDR3 sequence (DNA): TGCGCCAGCAGCTTCTTACCGGGGGGGTCTAACGAGCAGTACTTC. It yields the protein CASSFLPGGSNEQYF.

The chain joins TRBV28 to TRBJ2-4; D not certain. CDR1 MDHEN and CDR2 SYDVKM come from the germline V gene. The CDR3 extends over 14 amino acids. V was pared by 10 bases and J by 0 bases, with 13 bases between. This CDR3 is CATGRGRAKNIQYF. Here the CDR3 DNA reads TGTGCCACCGGTCGTGGGCGAGCCAAAAACATTCAGTACTTC. Drawing the rest from reference TRBV28 and TRBJ2-4, the complete variable domain is DVKVTQSSRYLVKRTGEKVFLECVQDMDHENMFWYRQDPGLGLRLIYFSYDVKMKEKGDIPEGYSVSREKKERFSLILESASTNQTSMYLCATGRGRAKNIQYFGAGTRLSVL.

The gene calls are TRBV20-1 and TRBJ2-3, with 10 nucleotides matching TRBD2. The J segment lost 1 base and the V segment lost 5 bases, leaving 9 bases of the junction unmatched. The CDR3 totals 16 residues. CDR1 DFQATT and CDR2 SNEGSKA come from the germline V gene (reference sequence). CDR3 protein: CSARKRGGPRTDTQYF. CDR3 sequence (DNA): TGCAGTGCTCGAAAGCGGGGGGGCCCCCGCACAGATACGCAGTATTTT.

V usage is TRBV19 and J usage is TRBJ2-2; 10 bases fit TRBD1. The CDR3 extends over 16 amino acids. Losses at the gene ends were 2 bases for V and 4 bases for J; bases not matched to a gene: 4. Per germline, CDR1 LNHDA and CDR2 SQIVND (reference sequence). CDR3 in amino acids: CASSIWGTGATGELFF. The CDR3 DNA sequence: TGTGCCAGTAGTATATGGGGGACAGGGGCCACCGGGGAGCTGTTTTTT.

The genes are TRBV7-2 and TRBJ2-5; D possibly corresponds to TRBD2 (6 bases). The CDR3 extends over 16 amino acids. Trimming left V 5 bases short and J 0 bases short, with 16 bases between. Germline V gene data show CDR1 as SGHTA and CDR2 as FQGNSA. The CDR3 region is CASSPRVGTHQETQYF. The CDR3 DNA reads as TGTGCCAGCAGCCCTAGGGTCGGGACTCACCAAGAGACCCAGTACTTC.